A single sample is the source of the 6 T cell receptor beta chains below, sequenced in a study of shared clonotypes between healthy human individuals. The method was immunoSEQ multiplex PCR; TCRdb's version includes in-frame clones alone and lacks a portion of them. The table lists 600,000 or so clones, roughly 98% of them singletons. CD45RO-negative cells were positively selected for CCR7, leaving out terminally differentiated effector memory CD45RA+ cells. The specimen was naive CD8+ T cells sorted from blood. The source of these receptors is a man aged 25-45 years in good health.

The genes are TRBV29-1 and TRBJ2-1, with D hard to call. The germline CDR1 and CDR2 sequences are SQVTM and ANQGSEA. There are 11 residues in the CDR3. V lost 2 bases and J lost 13, with 12 bases in between. The DNA for the CDR3 is TGCAGCGTTGAATCGGGCGCGCAACAGTTCTTC. Its translation: CSVESGAQQFF.

CDR3 protein: CASSSTGTAEQYF. The CDR3 DNA sequence: TGTGCCAGCAGTTCTACCGGGACAGCCGAGCAGTACTTC. The V and J genes are TRBV7-6 and TRBJ2-7; 7 nucleotides agree with TRBD1. V was clipped by 6 bases and J by 6 bases; unmatched bases: 8. The CDR3 contains 13 residues. Per germline, CDR1 SGHVS and CDR2 FNYEAQ.

The V call is TRBV28, the J call TRBJ2-7; D gene uncertain. Per germline, CDR1 MDHEN and CDR2 SYDVKM. The CDR3 covers 15 residues. Trimming took 4 bases from V and 6 from J, leaving 19 bases between them. In DNA, the CDR3 is TGTGCCAGCAGTTCCCCACCGGGCAGCTACCGCGAGCAGTACTTC. This codes for CASSSPPGSYREQYF.

This chain uses TRBV27 with TRBJ2-7; D possibly uses TRBD1 or TRBD2 (5 bases each). Between the trimmed V and J ends, which lost 4 bases and 3 bases, there was a span of 16 bases. Germline lookup yields CDR1 MNHEY and CDR2 SMNVEV (reference sequence). The CDR3 runs to 15 residues. CDR3 sequence (DNA): TGTGCCAGCAGTTCGCGAGGGGCACCGAGCTACGAGCAGTACTTC. Its translation: CASSSRGAPSYEQYF.

The J gene is TRBJ2-3, the V gene TRBV7-9; tentative D call: TRBD2 (6 bases). V lost 3 bases, J lost 0 bases, and 16 bases lay in between. Germline-derived CDR1 and CDR2 are SEHNR and FQNEAQ (reference sequence). There are 17 residues in the CDR3. The CDR3 spells CASSFGVAALSTDTQYF. CDR3 nucleotides: TGTGCCAGCAGCTTTGGTGTAGCGGCTTTGAGCACAGATACGCAGTATTTT.

This sequence joins TRBV27 and TRBJ2-7, with 13 bases that match TRBD2. Losses at the gene ends were 3 bases for V and 7 bases for J; bases not matched to a gene: 6. The CDR3 is made up of 15 amino acids. Germline V gene sequence: CDR1 MNHEY, CDR2 SMNVEV (reference sequence). CDR3 protein: CASSFELAGGGEQYF. The CDR3 DNA sequence: TGTGCCAGCAGTTTTGAACTAGCGGGAGGGGGAGAGCAGTACTTC.